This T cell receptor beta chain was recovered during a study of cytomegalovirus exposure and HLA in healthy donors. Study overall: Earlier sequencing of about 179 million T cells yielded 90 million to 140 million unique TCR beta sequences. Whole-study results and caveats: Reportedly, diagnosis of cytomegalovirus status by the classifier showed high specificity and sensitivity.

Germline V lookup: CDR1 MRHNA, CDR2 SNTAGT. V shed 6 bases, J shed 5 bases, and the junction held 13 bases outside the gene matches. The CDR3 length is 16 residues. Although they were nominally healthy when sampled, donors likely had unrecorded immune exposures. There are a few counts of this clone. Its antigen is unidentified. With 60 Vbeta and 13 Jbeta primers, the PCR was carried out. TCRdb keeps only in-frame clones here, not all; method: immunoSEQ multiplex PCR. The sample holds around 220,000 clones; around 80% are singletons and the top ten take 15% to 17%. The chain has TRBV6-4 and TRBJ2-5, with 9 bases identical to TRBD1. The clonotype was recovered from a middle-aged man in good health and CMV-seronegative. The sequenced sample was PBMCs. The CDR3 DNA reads TGTGCCAGCAGCCCCACCTCAGGGACAGGGCGGGAGACCCAGTACTTC. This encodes CASSPTSGTGRETQYF.